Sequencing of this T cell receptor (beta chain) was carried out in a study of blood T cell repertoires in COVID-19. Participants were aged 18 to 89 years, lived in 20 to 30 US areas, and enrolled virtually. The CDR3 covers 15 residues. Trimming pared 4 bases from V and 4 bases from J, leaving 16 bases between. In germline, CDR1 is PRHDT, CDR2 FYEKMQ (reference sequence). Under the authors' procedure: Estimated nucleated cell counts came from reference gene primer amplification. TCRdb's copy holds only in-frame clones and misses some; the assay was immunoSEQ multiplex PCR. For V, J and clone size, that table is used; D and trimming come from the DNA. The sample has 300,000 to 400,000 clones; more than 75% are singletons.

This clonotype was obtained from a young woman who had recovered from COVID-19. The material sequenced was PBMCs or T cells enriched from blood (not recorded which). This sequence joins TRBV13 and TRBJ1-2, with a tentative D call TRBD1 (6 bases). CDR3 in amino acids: CASSSKTGAIYGYTF. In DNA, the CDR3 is TGTGCCAGCAGCTCGAAGACAGGAGCAATCTATGGCTACACCTTC. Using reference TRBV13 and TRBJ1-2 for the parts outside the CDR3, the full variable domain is AAGVIQSPRHLIKEKRETATLKCYPIPRHDTVYWYQQGPGQDPQFLISFYEKMQSDKGSIPDRFSAQQFSDYHSELNMSSLELGDSALYFCASSSKTGAIYGYTFGSGTRLTVV.